This is a list of T cell receptor beta chains from one sample in a study of radiation and T cells in renal cell carcinoma. The data were produced by immunoSEQ multiplex PCR, yet TCRdb's version contains in-frame clones alone and is incomplete. The sample holds 95,000 to 150,000 clones, approximately 82% seen once. Material: blood, obtained from a patient whose treatment included radiotherapy and nephrectomy. These receptors came from a woman in her fifties or sixties with renal cell carcinoma. The CDR3 runs from the conserved cysteine through the conserved F or W. The D gene is left open where the match is weak. For some rows the clone size is stated as once, few or many, or as a class when expanded; others skip it.

D gene	V gene	J gene	clone size	CDR3 DNA	CDR3 protein
TRBD2	TRBV19	TRBJ2-3	.	TGTGCCAGTAGTTCTACTAGCGCCGGGAAACGTACGCAGTATTTT	CASSSTSAGKRTQYF
TRBD1	TRBV10-2	TRBJ2-7	.	TGCGCCAGTGGACAGGGGGCCTCCTACGAGCAGTACTTC	CASGQGASYEQYF
TRBD1	TRBV28	TRBJ2-5	.	TGTGCCAGCGAGGGACAGGGGCCCCGGGAGACCCAGTACTTC	CASEGQGPRETQYF
TRBD1	TRBV19	TRBJ2-3	.	TGTGCCAGCCGGACAGGGACTAGCACAGATACGCAGTATTTT	CASRTGTSTDTQYF
.	TRBV5-1	TRBJ1-5	.	TGCGCCAGCAGCTTGGAGGGTGGTAGCAATCAGCCCCAGCATTTT	CASSLEGGSNQPQHF
.	TRBV6-1	TRBJ1-5	.	TGTGCCAGCAGAGGGACGACAGGTTATGGGGAGCCCCAGCATTTT	CASRGTTGYGEPQHF
TRBD1	TRBV5-1	TRBJ1-5	few	TGCGCCAGCAGCCCGGGACAGGGACCCTTTGAGACCCAGCATTTT	CASSPGQGPFETQHF
TRBD1	TRBV28	TRBJ2-7	.	TGTGCCAGCAGCCGGGACAGTATTATCTACGAGCAGTACTTC	CASSRDSIIYEQYF
TRBD2	TRBV9	TRBJ2-7	.	TGTGCCAGCAGCGTAGACGGGAGGGCCTACGAGCAGTACTTC	CASSVDGRAYEQYF
.	TRBV6-5	TRBJ1-1	.	TGTGCCAGCAGTTACGGGGGGAACACTGAAGCTTTCTTT	CASSYGGNTEAFF
TRBD1	TRBV4-3	TRBJ1-4	.	TGCGCCAGCAGCCTCGGACAGGGAGAATCTAATGAAAAACTGTTTTTT	CASSLGQGESNEKLFF
.	TRBV6-4	TRBJ1-1	.	TGTGCCAGCAAGAGGGACATGAGCACTGAAGCTTTCTTT	CASKRDMSTEAFF
.	TRBV30	TRBJ2-7	.	TGTGCCTGGAGGGCCTACGTTGTGGACGAGCAGTACTTC	CAWRAYVVDEQYF
TRBD1	TRBV2	TRBJ1-2	.	TGTGCCAGCAGAGGGGACAGCACTAACTATGGCTACACCTTC	CASRGDSTNYGYTF
.	TRBV6-5	TRBJ1-1	.	TGTGCCAGCAGTTACCGGAGGGAGGCCAACACTGAAGCTTTCTTT	CASSYRREANTEAFF
TRBD1	TRBV19	TRBJ1-4	.	TGTGCCAGTAGTACGACGGGACAGAATGAAAAACTGTTTTTT	CASSTTGQNEKLFF
.	TRBV28	TRBJ2-3	.	TGTGCCAGCAGTTTATCCCCCTTTAGGGACAGCACAGATACGCAGTATTTT	CASSLSPFRDSTDTQYF
.	TRBV6-5	TRBJ1-1	.	TGTGCCAGCAGTTACAAGCGTGAAGCTTTCTTT	CASSYKREAFF
.	TRBV28	TRBJ2-3	.	TGTGCCAGCACCCGGGGAGGGGGGGGAACCACAGATACGCAGTATTTT	CASTRGGGGTTDTQYF
TRBD1	TRBV28	TRBJ1-1	few	TGTGCCAGCCTGGACAGGGGTGGCCGAAACACTGAAGCTTTCTTT	CASLDRGGRNTEAFF
TRBD1	TRBV4-2	TRBJ1-6	.	TGTGCCAGCAGCAAAGGGACAGCCAACTCCTATAATTCACCCCTCCACTTT	CASSKGTANSYNSPLHF
.	TRBV19	TRBJ2-2	few	TGTGCCAGTAGTAGAGGGGTGTCCGGGGAGCTGTTTTTT	CASSRGVSGELFF
.	TRBV2	TRBJ2-7	.	TGTGCCAGCAGCCCCGACAGGTACTCCTACGAGCAGTACTTC	CASSPDRYSYEQYF
TRBD1	TRBV10-3	TRBJ2-7	.	TGTGCCACAACCGGGACAGGCTCCTACGAGCAGTACTTC	CATTGTGSYEQYF
TRBD1	TRBV6-5	TRBJ1-2	few	TGTGCCAGCAACAAACAGGGGTACTATGGCTACACCTTC	CASNKQGYYGYTF
.	TRBV5-4	TRBJ2-7	.	TGTGCCAGCAGCTTGGAGGTAGATAACAGGTCCTACGAGCAGTACTTC	CASSLEVDNRSYEQYF
.	TRBV7-2	TRBJ2-4	.	TGTGCCAGCAGCTTAGACAGAGCCAAAAACATTCAGTACTTC	CASSLDRAKNIQYF
.	TRBV5-8	TRBJ2-7	once	TGTGCCAGCAGCTTGGTCCGTTACGAGCAGTACTTC	CASSLVRYEQYF
.	TRBV5-6	TRBJ2-5	.	TGTGCCAGCTACCGGGGTGTCCGAGAGACCCAGTACTTC	CASYRGVRETQYF
.	TRBV19	TRBJ1-5	.	TGTGCCAGTAGTATTGGTGGGGCTAGCAATCAGCCCCAGCATTTT	CASSIGGASNQPQHF
.	TRBV28	TRBJ2-7	.	TGTGCCAGCTTTACGGACTCCTCCTACGAGCAGTACTTC	CASFTDSSYEQYF
.	TRBV29-1	TRBJ1-5	.	TGCAGCGTTGAGGAGGGTAGCAATCAGCCCCAGCATTTT	CSVEEGSNQPQHF
TRBD1	TRBV10-3	TRBJ1-3	.	TGTGCCATCAGCGGGACAGCTGGAAACACCATATATTTT	CAISGTAGNTIYF
TRBD2	TRBV7-2	TRBJ2-5	.	TGTGCCAGCAGCTTGACTAGCGGGGTACAAGAGACCCAGTACTTC	CASSLTSGVQETQYF
.	TRBV19	TRBJ2-1	.	TGTGCCAGTAGTATTTTATCAAATGAGCAGTTCTTC	CASSILSNEQFF